The 6 T cell receptor beta chains presented below share a single source sample, sequenced in a study of blood T cell repertoires in COVID-19. Repertoires were generated with immunoSEQ multiplex PCR, while TCRdb's copy carries only in-frame clones and drops some. The sample includes 100,000 to 150,000 clones, about nine tenths of them seen just once. Material for sequencing was peripheral blood. The receptors here all came from a woman aged 70 to 79 with COVID-19, enrolled during active disease.

This chain joins TRBV19 and TRBJ2-5; 12 bases line up with TRBD2. CDR1 and CDR2 from the germline V gene are LNHDA and SQIVND (reference sequence). The V and J ends lost 1 base and 6 bases, in that order; junction bases with no gene match: 6. This CDR3 has 16 residues. The CDR3 coding sequence is TGTGCCAGTAGTATAGGACTAGCGGGAGACTCGCAGACCCAGTACTTC. Its protein product is CASSIGLAGDSQTQYF.

V is TRBV18 and J is TRBJ2-5, with a tentative D call TRBD1 (6 bases). Trimming took off 2 bases at V and 4 bases at J, with 17 bases between the two ends. In germline, CDR1 is KGHSH, CDR2 LQKENI. This CDR3 has 16 residues. The CDR3 is CASSPGPTGTGETQYF. The CDR3 DNA follows: TGTGCCAGCTCACCAGGCCCAACAGGGACGGGAGAGACCCAGTACTTC.

V usage is TRBV18 and J usage is TRBJ1-5; D perhaps matches TRBD1 (5 bases). Per the germline V gene, CDR1 is KGHSH and CDR2 is LQKENI. The CDR3 is made up of 15 amino acids. Trimming removed 2 bases at V and 7 bases at J, with 15 bases between. The CDR3 protein is CASSPGAGLTQPQHF. Here the CDR3 DNA reads TGTGCCAGCTCACCAGGGGCAGGGCTCACCCAGCCCCAGCATTTT.

This chain joins TRBV6-4 and TRBJ2-3; D might be TRBD2 (5 bases). The V and J ends lost 5 bases and 4 bases respectively, with 10 bases between them. CDR1 and CDR2 from the germline V gene are MRHNA and SNTAGT. The length of the CDR3 is 13 residues. CDR3 DNA sequence: TGTGCCAGCAGTCCTAGCCAAGCAGATACGCAGTATTTT. Translated: CASSPSQADTQYF.

The chain joins TRBV6-6 to TRBJ1-2; 9 nucleotides agree with TRBD1. CDR3 length equals 15 residues. The germline V gene encodes CDR1 MNHNY and CDR2 SVGAGI (reference sequence). With 5 bases clipped from V and 3 bases from J, the junction kept 7 bases outside the gene matches. The CDR3 sequence: CASSGPGDRDYGYTF. Here the CDR3 DNA reads TGTGCCAGCAGTGGCCCTGGGGACAGGGACTATGGCTACACCTTC.

The rearrangement joins TRBV11-3 to TRBJ2-3; 14 bases are a match to TRBD2. The J segment lost 2 bases and the V segment lost 5 bases, leaving 12 bases of the junction unmatched. The CDR3 contains 19 residues. CDR1 is SGHNT and CDR2 is YENEEA in the germline V gene. CDR3 in DNA: TGTGCCAGCAGCCCCGGGACTAGCGGGAGAGACTACAACACAGATACGCAGTATTTT. Its translation is CASSPGTSGRDYNTDTQYF.